This TCR beta chain was documented in a study of response to subunit inactivated influenza vaccine. Study outcomes and limitations: The authors suggested that few new T cells are recruited per seasonal influenza vaccination.

TCRdb analysed the RT-PCR reads with MiXCR anew, one entry per CDR3 protein. The data contain more than 700,000 distinct CDR3 sequences, over 20% of them singletons. CDR1 is SQVTM, CDR2 ANQGSEA, per germline. The CDR3 is 13 residues long. V was trimmed by 3 bases and J by 7 bases, leaving 13 bases between them. In its sample, this clonotype was seen a few times. Its target is not known. The sample here was PBMCs from blood, taken 5 days after vaccination. The chain has TRBV29-1 and TRBJ2-1; no reliable D call. The receptor was derived from a man aged 50-59 years who received an inactivated influenza vaccine. The CDR3 sequence is CSVDVPSRNEQFF. CDR3 bases: TGCAGCGTTGACGTCCCTAGTCGGAATGAGCAGTTCTTC.